This T cell receptor (beta chain) was obtained from a study of blood T cell repertoires in COVID-19. Study overall: Specimens from acute and convalescent COVID-19 originated in the United States, Italy and Spain. T cells, B-cell-depleted T cells, or PBMCs provided the cDNA or gDNA that served as material.

Seattle patient enrollment occurred during active infection, with longitudinal follow-up thereafter. As processed by the authors: Estimates of nucleated cell counts were drawn from the amplification of reference gene primers. Method: immunoSEQ multiplex PCR; TCRdb's copy keeps in-frame clones and lacks some. That table is the source of V, J and clone size, and D and trimming were worked out from the DNA. Among about 370,000 clones listed, 70% to 90% were seen once. Sequencing input: peripheral blood. The clonotype comes from a woman in her 30s with COVID-19, enrolled during active disease.

CDR3: CTSSQDPCNEQFF. The DNA of the CDR3 is TGCACCAGCAGCCAAGATCCGTGTAATGAGCAGTTCTTC. The rearrangement links TRBV1 to TRBJ2-1; TRBD2 is taken as the D call from the table, unchecked against the DNA. TRBV1 is assigned pseudogene status. CDR3 size: 13 residues.